This TCR beta chain was captured in a study of metastatic and nonmetastatic thyroid tumors. At least ten counts were recorded for this clone. All patients were untreated before thyroid surgery. Trimming took 5 bases from V and 2 from J; bases not matched to a gene: 12. CDR3 length: 17 residues. From germline, CDR1 is SGHAT and CDR2 FQNNGV. TCRdb re-clonotyped the PCR reads via MiXCR. The sample consists of some 34,000 clones, approximately 17% of them appearing once. The clonotype comes from a female donor with papillary thyroid cancer or a benign thyroid nodule (not recorded which). Some clones in this sample may be carry-over from other donors' samples. Sequencing used blood. The chain couples TRBV11-2 to TRBJ2-7; 10 bases line up with TRBD2. The CDR3 coding sequence is TGTGCCAGCAGCGCCGCCACCGGGACTAGCGTAACCTACGAGCAGTACTTC. This sequence encodes CASSAATGTSVTYEQYF. Full variable domain (missing parts from reference TRBV11-2 and TRBJ2-7): EAGVAQSPRYKIIEKRQSVAFWCNPISGHATLYWYQQILGQGPKLLIQFQNNGVVDDSQLPKDRFSAERLKGVDSTLKIQPAKLEDSAVYLCASSAATGTSVTYEQYFGPGTRLTVT.